The subject of this entry is one T cell receptor (beta chain). Its binding antigen is unknown. No qualities accompany the bases; no much larger clone lies one base away. Collaborating institutions collected whole blood in K2EDTA tubes following their own protocols. Collaborator samples were shipped for TCRbeta analysis as frozen whole blood, isolated PBMCs, or DNA extracted from either sample type. The sample is drawn from a study of blood T cell repertoires in COVID-19 (dated by TCRdb to 2019 to 2021). About the investigation overall: The collaborator samples originated in the United States, Italy and Spain and spanned the acute and convalescent phases of COVID-19. The material from the prospective study consisted of cDNA or gDNA derived from T cells, B-cell-depleted T cells, or PBMCs. Deeply sampled blood TCRbeta repertoires from subjects exposed to, actively infected with, or recovered from COVID-19 were included in the dataset. The repertoires were released in a freely available public database intended as a resource for research on the immune response to SARS-CoV-2. The samples were drawn from two sources: the first 160 participants of the ongoing ImmuneRACE study, and 1,000 to 1,500 subjects contributed by 6 global collaborators. The sample metadata nearly always contained a de-identified subject ID, COVID-19 status, age in years and sex. Where available, HLA class I and class II types were obtained from metadata supplied by the sample provider rather than from assay-based typing.

Study-wide findings and limitations: The amount of clinical and demographic metadata varied by source and participant and was provided uncurated.

V loses 3 bases at its end and J loses 6 bases; junction bases beyond the gene matches: 2. CDR1 and CDR2, looked up from the germline V gene, are SQVTM and ANQGSEA. Inclusive of the bounding cysteine and phenylalanine, the CDR3 is 14 residues long. The sequence is cut down to CDR3 DNA, 42 bases in frame from base 1. TCRbeta CDR3 regions were amplified from genomic DNA by means of the immunoSEQ Assay, a bias-controlled multiplex PCR. Processing in the source paper ran as follows. Within the assay, amplification of reference gene primers was used to estimate how many nucleated cells each sample contained. Sequence reads were collapsed and filtered to measure the absolute abundance of every unique TCRbeta CDR3 rearrangement. For each sample, productive Simpson clonality was calculated by taking the square root of Simpson's diversity index across productive rearrangements. This is the immuneACCESS table as TCRdb keeps it, with only in-frame sequences that have V and J called. A part of the clones is gone; compared with another copy, unresolved V genes explain less than half, and the rest is unexplained. The DNA gave D and trimming, while V, J and clone size come from that table. The sample data list 210,000 or so clones, and 70% to 90% of these were observed just once. The top ten hold 2% to 2.5% of the sample.

Sequenced: peripheral blood. Rearrangement joined TRBV29-1 to TRBJ2-1, and TRBD2 matches 13 of the central bases. The source of this sequence is a woman in her forties or fifties with acute or convalescent COVID-19. CDR3 loop: CSVEGTSGANEQFF. In nucleotides, the sequence is TGCAGCGTTGAGGGGACTAGCGGGGCCAATGAGCAGTTCTTC.